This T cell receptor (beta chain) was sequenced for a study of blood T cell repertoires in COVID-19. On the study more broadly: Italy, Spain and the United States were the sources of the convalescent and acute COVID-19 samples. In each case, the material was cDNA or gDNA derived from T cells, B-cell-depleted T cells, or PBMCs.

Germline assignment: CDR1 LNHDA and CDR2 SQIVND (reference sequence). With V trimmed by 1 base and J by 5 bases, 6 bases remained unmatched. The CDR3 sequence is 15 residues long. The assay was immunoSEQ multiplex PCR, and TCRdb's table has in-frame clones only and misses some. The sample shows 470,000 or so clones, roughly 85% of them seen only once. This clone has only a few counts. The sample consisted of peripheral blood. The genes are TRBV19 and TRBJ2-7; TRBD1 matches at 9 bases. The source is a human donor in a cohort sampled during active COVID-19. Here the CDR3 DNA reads TGTGCCAGTAGTATAGTTACAGGGGGCCGTCACGAGCAGTACTTC. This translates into CASSIVTGGRHEQYF.